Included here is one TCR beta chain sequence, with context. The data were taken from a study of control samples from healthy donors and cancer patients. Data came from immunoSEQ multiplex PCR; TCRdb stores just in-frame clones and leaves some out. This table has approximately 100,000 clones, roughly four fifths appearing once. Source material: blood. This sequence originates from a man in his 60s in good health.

CDR3 DNA: TGTGCCAGCAGACAGCGGGACTCCTATAATTCACCCCTCCACTTT. It is translated as CASRQRDSYNSPLHF. V and J are TRBV7-9 and TRBJ1-6; D is undetermined. V lost 6 bases and J 0 bases, leaving 9 bases between the germline ends. The length of the CDR3 is 15 residues. Germline lookup yields CDR1 SEHNR and CDR2 FQNEAQ (reference sequence).